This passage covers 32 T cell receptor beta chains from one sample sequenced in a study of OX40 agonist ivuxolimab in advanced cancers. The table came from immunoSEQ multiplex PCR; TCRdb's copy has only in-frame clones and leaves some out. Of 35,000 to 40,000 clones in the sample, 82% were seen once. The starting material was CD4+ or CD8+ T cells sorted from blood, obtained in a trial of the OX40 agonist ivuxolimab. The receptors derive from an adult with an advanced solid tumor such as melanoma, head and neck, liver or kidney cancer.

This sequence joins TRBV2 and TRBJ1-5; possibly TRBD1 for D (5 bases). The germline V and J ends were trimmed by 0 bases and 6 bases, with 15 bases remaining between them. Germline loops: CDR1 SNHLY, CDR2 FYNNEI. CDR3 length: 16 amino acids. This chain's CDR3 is CASSEAGMGGSQPQHF. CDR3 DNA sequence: TGTGCCAGCAGTGAAGCGGGAATGGGGGGAAGTCAGCCCCAGCATTTT.

The CDR3 DNA reads TGCGCCAGCAGCTGGGACAGTATCGAGCAGTACTTC. Its protein is CASSWDSIEQYF. The V and J genes are TRBV5-1 and TRBJ2-7; 7 bases align to TRBD1. V dropped 3 bases and J dropped 6; count of bases not matched to a gene: 3. Germline V gene lookup returns CDR1 SGHRS and CDR2 YFSETQ. The CDR3 is 12 residues long.

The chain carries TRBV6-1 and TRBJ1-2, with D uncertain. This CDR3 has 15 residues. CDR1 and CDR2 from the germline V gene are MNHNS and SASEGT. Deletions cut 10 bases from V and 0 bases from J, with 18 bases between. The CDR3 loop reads CATGVWAQPNYGYTF. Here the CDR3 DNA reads TGTGCCACTGGTGTTTGGGCACAGCCTAACTATGGCTACACCTTC.

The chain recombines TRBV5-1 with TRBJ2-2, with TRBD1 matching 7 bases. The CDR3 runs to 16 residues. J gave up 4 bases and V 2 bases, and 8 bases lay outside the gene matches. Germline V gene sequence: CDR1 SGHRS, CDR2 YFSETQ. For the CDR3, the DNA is TGCGCCAGCAGCTTTCCGGGACAGACTGGCACCGGGGAGCTGTTTTTT. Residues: CASSFPGQTGTGELFF.

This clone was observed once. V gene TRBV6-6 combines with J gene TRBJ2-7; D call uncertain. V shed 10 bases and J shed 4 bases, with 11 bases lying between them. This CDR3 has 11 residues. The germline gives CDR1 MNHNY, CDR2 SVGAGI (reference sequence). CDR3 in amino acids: CATAVAYEQYF. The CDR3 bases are TGTGCCACCGCCGTGGCGTACGAGCAGTACTTC.

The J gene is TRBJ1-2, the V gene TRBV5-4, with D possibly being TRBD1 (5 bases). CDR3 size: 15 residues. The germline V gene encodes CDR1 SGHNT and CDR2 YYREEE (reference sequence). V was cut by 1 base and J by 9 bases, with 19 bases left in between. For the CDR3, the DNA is TGTGCCAGCAGCTTGCTAACAGGACCGTACGAAAGCTACACCTTC. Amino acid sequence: CASSLLTGPYESYTF.

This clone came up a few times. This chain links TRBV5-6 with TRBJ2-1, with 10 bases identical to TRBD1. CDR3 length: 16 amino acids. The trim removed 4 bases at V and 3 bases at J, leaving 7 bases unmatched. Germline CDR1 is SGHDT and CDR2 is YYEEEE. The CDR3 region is CASSQKGQGFYNEQFF. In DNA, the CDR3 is TGTGCCAGCAGCCAGAAGGGACAGGGGTTCTACAATGAGCAGTTCTTC.

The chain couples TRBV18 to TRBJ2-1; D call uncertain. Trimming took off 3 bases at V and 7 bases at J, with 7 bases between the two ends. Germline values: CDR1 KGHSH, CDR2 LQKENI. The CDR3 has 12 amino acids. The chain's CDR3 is CASSPLGNEQFF. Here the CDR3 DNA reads TGTGCCAGCTCACCCCTAGGAAATGAGCAGTTCTTC.

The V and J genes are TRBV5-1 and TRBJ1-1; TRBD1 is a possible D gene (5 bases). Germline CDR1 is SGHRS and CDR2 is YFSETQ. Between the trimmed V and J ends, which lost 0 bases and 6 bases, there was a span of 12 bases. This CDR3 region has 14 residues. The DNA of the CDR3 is TGCGCCAGCAGCTTGGGGGTTAGGGGCGCTGAAGCTTTCTTT. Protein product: CASSLGVRGAEAFF.

The CDR3 sequence is CASSVSGGSTDTQYF. DNA of the CDR3: TGTGCCAGCAGCGTGAGCGGGGGGAGCACAGATACGCAGTATTTT. V and J are TRBV9 and TRBJ2-3; 9 bases are shared with TRBD2. This CDR3 spans 15 amino acids. Unmatched junction bases numbered 1, after V lost 2 bases and J lost 0 bases. CDR1 SGDLS and CDR2 YYNGEE come from the germline V gene. The whole variable domain, remainder taken from reference TRBV9 and TRBJ2-3, is DSGVTQTPKHLITATGQRVTLRCSPRSGDLSVYWYQQSLDQGLQFLIQYYNGEERAKGNILERFSAQQFPDLHSELNLSSLELGDSALYFCASSVSGGSTDTQYFGPGTRLTVL.

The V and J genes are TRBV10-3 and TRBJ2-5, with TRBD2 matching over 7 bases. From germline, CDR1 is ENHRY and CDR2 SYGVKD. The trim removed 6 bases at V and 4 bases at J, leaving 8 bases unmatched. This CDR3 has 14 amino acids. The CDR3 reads CAIRRAGERETQYF. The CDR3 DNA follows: TGTGCCATCAGGAGGGCGGGAGAGCGAGAGACCCAGTACTTC.

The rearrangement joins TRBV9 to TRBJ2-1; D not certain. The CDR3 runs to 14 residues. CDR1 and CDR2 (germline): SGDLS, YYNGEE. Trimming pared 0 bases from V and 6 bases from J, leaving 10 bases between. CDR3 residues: CASSVDQVANEQFF. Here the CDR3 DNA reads TGTGCCAGCAGCGTAGACCAGGTAGCCAATGAGCAGTTCTTC.

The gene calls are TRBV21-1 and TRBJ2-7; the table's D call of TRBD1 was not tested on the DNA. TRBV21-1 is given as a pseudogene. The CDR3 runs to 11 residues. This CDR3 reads CASRAGSEQYF. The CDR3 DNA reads TGTGCCAGCAGAGCAGGTAGCGAGCAGTACTTC.

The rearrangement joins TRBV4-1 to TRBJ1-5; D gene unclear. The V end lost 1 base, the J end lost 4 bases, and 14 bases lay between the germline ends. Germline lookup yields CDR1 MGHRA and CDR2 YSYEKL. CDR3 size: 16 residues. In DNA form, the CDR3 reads TGCGCCAGCAGCCAAGTCATTTCAGGCGCAAATCAGCCCCAGCATTTT. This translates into CASSQVISGANQPQHF.

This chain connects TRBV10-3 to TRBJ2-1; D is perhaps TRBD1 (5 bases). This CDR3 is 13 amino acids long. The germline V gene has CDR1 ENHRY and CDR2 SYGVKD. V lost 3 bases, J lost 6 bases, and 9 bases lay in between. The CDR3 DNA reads TGTGCCATCAGTGATGGAACAGGCAATGAGCAGTTCTTC. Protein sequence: CAISDGTGNEQFF.

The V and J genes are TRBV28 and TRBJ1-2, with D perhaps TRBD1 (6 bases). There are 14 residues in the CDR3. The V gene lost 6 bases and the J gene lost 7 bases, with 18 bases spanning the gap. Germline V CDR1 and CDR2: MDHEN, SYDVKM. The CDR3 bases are TGTGCCAGCAGCGTACCGGGACAATGGAGTGGCTACACCTTC. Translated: CASSVPGQWSGYTF.

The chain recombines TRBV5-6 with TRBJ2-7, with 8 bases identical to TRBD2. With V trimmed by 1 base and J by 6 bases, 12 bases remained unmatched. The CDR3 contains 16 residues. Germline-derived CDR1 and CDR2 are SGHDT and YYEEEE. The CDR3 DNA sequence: TGTGCCAGCAGCTTGCTAGTAGCGGGATTCGCTGTCGAGCAGTACTTC. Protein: CASSLLVAGFAVEQYF.

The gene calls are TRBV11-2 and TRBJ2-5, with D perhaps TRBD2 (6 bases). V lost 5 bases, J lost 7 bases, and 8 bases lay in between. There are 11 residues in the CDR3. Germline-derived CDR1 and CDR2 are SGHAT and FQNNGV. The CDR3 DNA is TGTGCCAGCAGCCTGGGGGGGACCCAGTACTTC. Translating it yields CASSLGGTQYF.

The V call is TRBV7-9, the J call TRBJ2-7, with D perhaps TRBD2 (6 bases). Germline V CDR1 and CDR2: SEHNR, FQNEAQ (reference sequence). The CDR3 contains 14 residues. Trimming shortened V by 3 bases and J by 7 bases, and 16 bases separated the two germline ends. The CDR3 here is CASSFGQSAGEQYF. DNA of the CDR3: TGTGCCAGCAGCTTCGGACAATCGGCGGGGGAGCAGTACTTC.

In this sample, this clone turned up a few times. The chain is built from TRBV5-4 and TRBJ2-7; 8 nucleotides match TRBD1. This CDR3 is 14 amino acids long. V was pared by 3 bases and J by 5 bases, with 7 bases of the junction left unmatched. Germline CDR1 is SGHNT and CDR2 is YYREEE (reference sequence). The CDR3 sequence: CASSSRGTGNEQYF. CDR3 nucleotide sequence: TGTGCCAGCAGCTCCCGAGGGACAGGAAACGAGCAGTACTTC.

CDR3 sequence reads: CASSILTGNTEAFF. CDR3 sequence (DNA): TGTGCCAGCAGTATCTTAACGGGAAACACTGAAGCTTTCTTT. The rearrangement uses TRBV11-2 and TRBJ1-1; D is unresolved. V lost 6 bases and J 2 bases, leaving 13 bases between the germline ends. This CDR3 has 14 amino acids. In germline, CDR1 is SGHAT, CDR2 FQNNGV.

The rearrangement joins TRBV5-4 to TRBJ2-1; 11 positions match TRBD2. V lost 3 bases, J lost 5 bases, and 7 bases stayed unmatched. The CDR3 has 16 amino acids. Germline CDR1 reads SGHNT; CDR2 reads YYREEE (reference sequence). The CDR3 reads CASSSLAGGLDNEQFF. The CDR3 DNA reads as TGTGCCAGCAGCTCGCTAGCGGGGGGCTTAGACAATGAGCAGTTCTTC.

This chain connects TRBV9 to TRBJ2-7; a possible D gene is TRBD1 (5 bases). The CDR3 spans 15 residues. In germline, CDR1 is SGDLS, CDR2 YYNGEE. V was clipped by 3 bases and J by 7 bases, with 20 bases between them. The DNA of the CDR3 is TGTGCCAGCAGCGCTGGGGCAGTCCTCTCGGGTGAGCAGTACTTC. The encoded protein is CASSAGAVLSGEQYF.

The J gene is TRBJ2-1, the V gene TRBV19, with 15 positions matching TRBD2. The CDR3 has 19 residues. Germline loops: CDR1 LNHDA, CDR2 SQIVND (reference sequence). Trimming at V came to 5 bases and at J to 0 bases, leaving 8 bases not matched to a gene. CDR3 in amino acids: CASSPGLAGGRSSYNEQFF. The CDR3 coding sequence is TGTGCCAGTAGTCCTGGACTAGCGGGAGGGAGGAGCTCCTACAATGAGCAGTTCTTC.

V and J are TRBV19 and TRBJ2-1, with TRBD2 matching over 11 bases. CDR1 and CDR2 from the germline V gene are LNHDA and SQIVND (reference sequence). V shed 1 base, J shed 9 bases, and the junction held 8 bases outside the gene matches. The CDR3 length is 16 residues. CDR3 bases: TGTGCCAGTAGTATAGTAGCGGGGGGGCCTTTTAGTGAGCAGTTCTTC. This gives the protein CASSIVAGGPFSEQFF.

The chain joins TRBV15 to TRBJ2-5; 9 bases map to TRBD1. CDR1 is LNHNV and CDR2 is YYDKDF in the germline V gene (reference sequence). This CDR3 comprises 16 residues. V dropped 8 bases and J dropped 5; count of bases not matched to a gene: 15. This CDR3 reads CATVPGQGAARETQYF. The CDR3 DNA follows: TGTGCCACCGTCCCGGGACAGGGAGCGGCTCGGGAGACCCAGTACTTC.

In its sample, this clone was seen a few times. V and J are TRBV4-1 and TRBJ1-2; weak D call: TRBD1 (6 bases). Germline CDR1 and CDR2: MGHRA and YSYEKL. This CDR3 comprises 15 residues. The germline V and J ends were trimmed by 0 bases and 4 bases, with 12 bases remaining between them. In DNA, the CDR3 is TGCGCCAGCAGCCAAGATAGGGGGGGCGGCTATGGCTACACCTTC. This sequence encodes CASSQDRGGGYGYTF.

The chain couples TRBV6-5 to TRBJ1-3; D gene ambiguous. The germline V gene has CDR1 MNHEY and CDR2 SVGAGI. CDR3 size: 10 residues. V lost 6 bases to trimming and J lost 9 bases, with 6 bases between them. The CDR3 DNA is TGTGCCAGCAGCTCGCGCACCATATATTTT. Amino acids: CASSSRTIYF.

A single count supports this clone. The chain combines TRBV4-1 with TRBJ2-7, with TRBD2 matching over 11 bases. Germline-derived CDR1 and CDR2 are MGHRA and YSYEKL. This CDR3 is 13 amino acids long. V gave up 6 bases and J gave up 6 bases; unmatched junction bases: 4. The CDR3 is CASRGLAAGEQYF. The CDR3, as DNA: TGCGCCAGCAGGGGACTAGCGGCAGGCGAGCAGTACTTC.

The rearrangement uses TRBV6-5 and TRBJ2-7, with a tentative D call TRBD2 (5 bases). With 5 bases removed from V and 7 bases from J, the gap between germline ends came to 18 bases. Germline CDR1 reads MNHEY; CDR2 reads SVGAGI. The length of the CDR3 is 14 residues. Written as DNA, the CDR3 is TGTGCCAGCAGTAACGCGGGCAATTTGAAGGAGCAGTACTTC. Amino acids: CASSNAGNLKEQYF.

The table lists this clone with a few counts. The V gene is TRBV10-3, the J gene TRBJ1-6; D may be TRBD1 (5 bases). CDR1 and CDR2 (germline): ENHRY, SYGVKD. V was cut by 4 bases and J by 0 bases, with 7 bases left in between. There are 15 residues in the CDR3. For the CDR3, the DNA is TGTGCCATCAGTGGGGGCGGCTCCTATAATTCACCCCTCCACTTT. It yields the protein CAISGGGSYNSPLHF.

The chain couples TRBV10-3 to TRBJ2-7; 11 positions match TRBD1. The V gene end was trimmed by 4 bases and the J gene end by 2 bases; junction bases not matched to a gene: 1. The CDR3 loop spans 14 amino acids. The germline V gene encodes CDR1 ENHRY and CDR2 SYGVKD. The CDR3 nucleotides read TGTGCCATCAGTGGGACAGGGGGCCCCTACGAGCAGTACTTC. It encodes CAISGTGGPYEQYF.